The entry below gives a single T cell receptor beta chain sequence along with its context. The sample originates from a study of blood T cell repertoires in COVID-19. About the research overall: Acute and convalescent COVID-19 specimens originated in the United States, Italy and Spain. PBMCs, B-cell-depleted T cells, or T cells were the source of the cDNA or gDNA that made up the material.

Membership in each cohort depended on participant-reported clinical history. Recovered status applied to Cohort 3 donors who had two consecutive negative PCRs. It also applied to those with clearance or with symptom resolution. TCRdb's table, derived via immunoSEQ multiplex PCR, lists solely in-frame clones and lacks some. The table records under 200,000 clones, around four fifths of them present only once. The source of this sequence is a woman aged 55 to 70 who had recovered from COVID-19. Sequenced: PBMCs or T cells enriched from blood (not recorded which).

The CDR3 DNA follows: TGTGCCAGCAGCTTAGATCCAGGGGCAGATACGCAGTATTTT. It specifies CASSLDPGADTQYF. The gene calls are TRBV7-9 and TRBJ2-3; D might be TRBD1 (6 bases). The length of the CDR3 is 14 residues. V was trimmed by 1 base and J by 4 bases, leaving 9 bases between them. Germline-derived CDR1 and CDR2 are SEHNR and FQNEAQ (reference sequence). Looking up the rest from reference TRBV7-9 and TRBJ2-3 gives the full variable domain: DTGVSQNPRHKITKRGQNVTFRCDPISEHNRLYWYRQTLGQGPEFLTYFQNEAQLEKSRLLSDRFSAERPKGSFSTLEIQRTEQGDSAMYLCASSLDPGADTQYFGPGTRLTVL.